The 20 T cell receptor beta chains below were found in one sample sequenced in a study of T cell changes during pregnancy in multiple sclerosis. Sequencing was performed with immunoSEQ multiplex PCR; in TCRdb, only in-frame clones are kept and a portion is missing. The sample lists about 58,000 clones; 93% were seen once. This sample comprised CD8+ T cells from peripheral blood mononuclear cells, obtained in the second trimester of pregnancy. The receptors originated from a female donor with multiple sclerosis, enrolled in a pregnancy study.

The gene calls are TRBV6-5 and TRBJ1-4; 8 bases match TRBD1. Germline V CDR1 and CDR2: MNHEY, SVGAGI. J gave up 8 bases and V 2 bases, and 4 bases lay outside the gene matches. There are 14 residues in the CDR3. The CDR3 region has the DNA TGTGCCAGCAGTTACGGACAGGGTTCAGAAAAACTGTTTTTT. Amino acid sequence: CASSYGQGSEKLFF.

V is TRBV7-9 and J is TRBJ2-7, with D tentatively TRBD1 (5 bases). This CDR3 has 16 residues. CDR1 and CDR2 (germline): SEHNR, FQNEAQ (reference sequence). Deletions cut 1 base from V and 0 bases from J, with 13 bases between. CDR3 in DNA: TGTGCCAGCAGCTTAGATGCTGGGGCCCGCTCCTACGAGCAGTACTTC. This gives the protein CASSLDAGARSYEQYF.

The chain couples TRBV4-3 to TRBJ2-1; D gene uncertain. V gave up 1 base and J gave up 1 base, with 11 bases separating them. Germline V gene lookup returns CDR1 LGHNA and CDR2 YSLEER. The CDR3 totals 16 residues. The CDR3 is CASSQVKISSYNEQFF. Here the CDR3 DNA reads TGCGCCAGCAGCCAAGTCAAAATCAGTTCCTACAATGAGCAGTTCTTC.

This chain connects TRBV19 to TRBJ1-5; D is unclear. Germline values: CDR1 LNHDA, CDR2 SQIVND (reference sequence). The CDR3 has 15 amino acids. V was pared by 1 base and J by 4 bases, with 11 bases between. The CDR3 protein is CASSIGGLKNQPQHF. In DNA form, the CDR3 reads TGTGCCAGTAGTATAGGAGGGTTGAAGAATCAGCCCCAGCATTTT.

The CDR3 DNA sequence: TGCGCCAGCAGCTTTGACAGGTACAACACCGGGGAGCTGTTTTTT. Amino acid sequence: CASSFDRYNTGELFF. The rearrangement links TRBV5-1 to TRBJ2-2, with a tentative D call TRBD1 (6 bases). The CDR3 consists of 15 residues. Between the trimmed V and J ends, which lost 2 bases and 2 bases, there was a span of 10 bases. Germline V CDR1 and CDR2: SGHRS, YFSETQ.

V is TRBV2 and J is TRBJ1-6; D might be TRBD1 (5 bases). In germline, CDR1 is SNHLY, CDR2 FYNNEI. Deletions cut 8 bases from V and 0 bases from J, with 11 bases between. CDR3 length: 15 amino acids. The CDR3 protein is CASLQESSYNSPLHF. The CDR3 DNA is TGTGCCAGCCTACAGGAGAGCTCCTATAATTCACCCCTCCACTTT.

J is TRBJ1-4 and V is TRBV7-6, with TRBD1 as a possible D gene (5 bases). Trimming pared 3 bases from V and 4 bases from J, leaving 12 bases between. CDR1 SGHVS and CDR2 FNYEAQ come from the germline V gene. This CDR3 comprises 15 residues. Here the CDR3 reads CASSLKTELNEKLFF. CDR3 nucleotide sequence: TGTGCCAGCAGCTTGAAGACAGAACTTAATGAAAAACTGTTTTTT. Filled out from reference TRBV7-6 and TRBJ1-4, the complete variable domain reads GAGVSQSPRYKVTKRGQDVALRCDPISGHVSLYWYRQALGQGPEFLTYFNYEAQQDKSGLPNDRFSAERPEGSISTLTIQRTEQRDSAMYRCASSLKTELNEKLFFGSGTQLSVL.

J is TRBJ1-2 and V is TRBV4-1, with D hard to call. The germline gives CDR1 MGHRA, CDR2 YSYEKL. V was shortened by 0 bases and J by 0 bases, with 11 bases between the two germline ends. The CDR3 loop spans 16 amino acids. In DNA form, the CDR3 reads TGCGCCAGCAGCCAAGAGAACAGCGGAGCTAACTATGGCTACACCTTC. Translated: CASSQENSGANYGYTF.

The J gene is TRBJ1-5, the V gene TRBV6-1; D is possibly TRBD1 (5 bases). Between the trimmed V and J ends, which lost 1 base and 2 bases, there was a span of 9 bases. The CDR3 runs 15 residues. Germline V gene lookup returns CDR1 MNHNS and CDR2 SASEGT. CDR3 region: CASSEGAGGNQPQHF. CDR3 in DNA: TGTGCCAGCAGTGAAGGGGCGGGGGGCAATCAGCCCCAGCATTTT.

The chain recombines TRBV30 with TRBJ2-2; TRBD2 agrees at 7 bases. Germline V gene lookup returns CDR1 GTSNPN and CDR2 SVGIG (reference sequence). The CDR3 is made up of 15 amino acids. V was clipped by 4 bases and J by 4 bases; unmatched bases: 9. DNA of the CDR3: TGTGCCTGGACCCTCCGGGGGGTCGGCACCGGGGAGCTGTTTTTT. This sequence encodes CAWTLRGVGTGELFF. Full variable domain (rest looked up from reference TRBV30 and TRBJ2-2): SQTIHQWPATLVQPVGSPLSLECTVEGTSNPNLYWYRQAAGRGLQLLFYSVGIGQISSEVPQNLSASRPQDRQFILSSKKLLLSDSGFYLCAWTLRGVGTGELFFGEGSRLTVL.

The chain uses TRBV27 and TRBJ2-2, with a weak D call TRBD2 (5 bases). CDR3 length: 14 residues. Trimming pared 3 bases from V and 7 bases from J, leaving 12 bases between. Germline-derived CDR1 and CDR2 are MNHEY and SMNVEV (reference sequence). CDR3 amino acids: CASSLVAGGGELFF. The CDR3 DNA is TGTGCCAGCAGTTTGGTAGCTGGAGGCGGGGAGCTGTTTTTT.

The CDR3 region has the DNA TGCGCCAGCAGCCCCCAACCGGGACAGGGATTCGATGGCTACACCTTC. Translating gives CASSPQPGQGFDGYTF. The chain joins TRBV5-1 to TRBJ1-2, with 9 bases aligning to TRBD1. CDR1 is SGHRS and CDR2 is YFSETQ in the germline V gene. J lost 6 bases, V lost 4 bases, and 13 bases had no gene match. The length of the CDR3 is 16 residues.

The chain recombines TRBV9 with TRBJ2-3; 7 bases line up with TRBD2. The CDR3 extends over 15 amino acids. Germline CDR1 SGDLS, CDR2 YYNGEE. Germline trimming cut 0 bases from V and 1 base from J; bases unmatched to any gene: 2. The CDR3 spells CASSVDGGGTDTQYF. DNA for the CDR3: TGTGCCAGCAGCGTAGATGGGGGGGGCACAGATACGCAGTATTTT. The full variable domain, completed using reference TRBV9 and TRBJ2-3, is DSGVTQTPKHLITATGQRVTLRCSPRSGDLSVYWYQQSLDQGLQFLIQYYNGEERAKGNILERFSAQQFPDLHSELNLSSLELGDSALYFCASSVDGGGTDTQYFGPGTRLTVL.

The chain combines TRBV9 with TRBJ2-7; D is unresolved. Germline CDR1 and CDR2: SGDLS and YYNGEE. The ends were cut back, 2 bases at V and 3 bases at J, with 15 bases in the middle. This CDR3 has 15 residues. CDR3 region: CASSVVDLPFYEQYF. The CDR3 coding sequence is TGTGCCAGCAGCGTGGTAGACTTACCTTTCTACGAGCAGTACTTC.

The CDR3 spells CAISARLAGTSYEQYF. Here the CDR3 DNA reads TGTGCCATCAGTGCCCGACTAGCGGGAACCTCCTACGAGCAGTACTTC. The chain links TRBV10-3 to TRBJ2-7; the match to TRBD2 covers 11 bases. Germline V lookup: CDR1 ENHRY, CDR2 SYGVKD. The junction had 5 bases not matched to a gene; V was cut back by 4 bases and J by 0 bases. This CDR3 spans 16 amino acids.

The rearrangement joins TRBV7-8 to TRBJ2-7, with 8 bases fitting TRBD1. Germline CDR1 SGHVS, CDR2 FQNEAQ. V shed 5 bases, J shed 2 bases, and the junction held 14 bases outside the gene matches. This CDR3 is 17 amino acids long. CDR3 amino acids: CASSLTGTGLFTYEQYF. The CDR3 bases are TGTGCCAGCAGCCTCACCGGGACAGGTCTTTTTACCTACGAGCAGTACTTC.

The rearrangement joins TRBV11-1 to TRBJ2-2, with D possibly matching TRBD2 (6 bases). CDR1 and CDR2 from the germline V gene are SGHAT and FQDESV (reference sequence). The germline V and J ends were trimmed by 3 bases and 4 bases, with 9 bases remaining between them. The CDR3 sequence is 14 residues long. The CDR3: CASSFLGGTGELFF. CDR3 DNA sequence: TGTGCCAGCAGCTTCCTCGGGGGCACCGGGGAGCTGTTTTTT.

In this sample, this clone turned up once. The rearrangement links TRBV28 to TRBJ2-1, with 7 bases matching TRBD2. The CDR3 contains 14 residues. Germline V gene sequence: CDR1 MDHEN, CDR2 SYDVKM. The V segment lost 4 bases and the J segment 9 bases; nucleotides outside the gene matches: 9. CDR3: CASSSYTSVSEQFF. The CDR3 bases are TGTGCCAGCAGTTCTTATACTAGCGTCAGTGAGCAGTTCTTC. The full variable domain, with the rest looked up from reference TRBV28 and TRBJ2-1, is DVKVTQSSRYLVKRTGEKVFLECVQDMDHENMFWYRQDPGLGLRLIYFSYDVKMKEKGDIPEGYSVSREKKERFSLILESASTNQTSMYLCASSSYTSVSEQFFGPGTRLTVL.

This clone occurred a few times. The chain combines TRBV6-1 with TRBJ1-5; no clear D gene. CDR3 length equals 13 residues. CDR1 and CDR2 from the germline V gene are MNHNS and SASEGT. Between the trimmed V and J ends, which lost 8 bases and 7 bases, there was a span of 15 bases. CDR3 sequence reads: CASADLEHQPQHF. CDR3 nucleotides: TGTGCCAGCGCAGACTTGGAGCACCAGCCCCAGCATTTT.

J is TRBJ1-1 and V is TRBV7-9; 9 nucleotides line up with TRBD1. From germline, CDR1 is SEHNR and CDR2 FQNEAQ (reference sequence). The trim removed 5 bases at V and 6 bases at J, leaving 7 bases unmatched. CDR3 length: 14 residues. This CDR3 reads CASSPTGGIPEAFF. CDR3 sequence (DNA): TGTGCCAGCAGCCCGACAGGGGGGATCCCTGAAGCTTTCTTT.